Below, one TCR beta chain is given with its context. This clone was seen once. It has no known antigen specificity. No per-base quality is available; no much larger clone lies one base away. Using the deep immunoSEQ assay, multiplex PCR amplified TCR CDR3 regions from genomic DNA. Extracted genomic DNA from each cell subset was spread evenly across all wells of several immunoSEQ 96-well plates, with each plate serving as a replicate. For sorted subsets, each replicate PCR was loaded with roughly 0.2 ug genomic DNA, equivalent to some 27,000 T cell genomes. Purified libraries were measured with a Qubit 3.0 fluorometer, size-checked on a Bioanalyzer 2100, and measured again with the KAPA Library Quantification kit. A separate single-read 150-cycle Illumina NextSeq 550 flow cell was used to sequence each immunoSEQ 96-well plate. The source study handled its data this way. Because the immunoSEQ output held only junctional sequences and lacked quality scores, the filtering could not match the filtering applied to full-length reads. To assign V/J genes and CDR3, sequences were annotated using PyIR, a Python wrapper for IgBLAST v1.9, with IMGT germline references. Any read was removed if the V/J assignment was weak (E-value above 1e-6), the CDR3 was missing, or the read contained stop codons, out-of-frame junctions, or ambiguous translated residues. V3J clonotypes were defined as sequences sharing the same inferred V gene, J gene, and CDR3 amino acid sequence. Percentage overlap between repertoires was computed as shared unique clonotypes divided by the size of the smaller repertoire. Richness of each repertoire was evaluated using RTK rarefaction, the Chao1 estimator, and Recon v2.1 estimates of unobserved clonotypes. OLGA was used to compute generation probabilities for all TCRbeta clonotypes that the gDNA method yielded from a handful of donors. Drawn from immuneACCESS, this table holds only the in-frame rearrangements with V and J called that TCRdb kept. Clones are partly lost; checked studies trace under half to an unresolved V gene and leave the rest unexplained. That table is the source of V, J and clone size, and D and trimming were worked out from the DNA. This sample lists some 2 million clones; about 95% were detected once. The ten largest account for around 1.1% of the sample.

The germline V gene (reference sequence) supplies CDR1 SGHNT and CDR2 YYREEE. Trimming removed 3 bases from V and 6 bases from J, leaving 10 bases between the germline ends. Including cysteine and phenylalanine, the CDR3 has 12 amino acids. The kept DNA is CDR3 alone, 36 bases in frame from the first base. For the CD8 naive samples, CD45RO-negative cells were positively selected for CCR7, yielding a CD45RA+CCR7+ population from which TemRA cells were excluded. The donors were healthy, HIV-negative adults with no recently reported acute infections or vaccinations. All donors were Caucasian adults living in Nashville, Tennessee, USA. After blood collection by leukapheresis, PBMCs were isolated using Ficoll-Histopaque density gradient centrifugation and then cryopreserved in the vapor phase of liquid nitrogen. Analytical flow cytometry was used to check the purity and quantity of each magnetically sorted T cell population. From each sorted fraction, genomic DNA was isolated and quantified by UV absorbance on a Nanodrop 2000c.

This entry is derived from a study of shared clonotypes between healthy human individuals (TCRdb year 2020). Broadly, across the study: The cohort comprised two women and three men aged 18 to 49 years. For each donor, CD4 naive and CD4 memory were each run on three plates, CD8 naive on two plates, and CD8 memory on one plate. The study deeply sequenced blood TCR repertoires of five healthy adults to estimate repertoire size and the extent of clonotype sharing between individuals. To increase sequencing depth and limit assay-specific biases, different laboratories used diverse techniques to prepare libraries and sequence TCR repertoires. Each donor's leukapheresis produced roughly between about 0.8 and 8.9 billion PBMCs. General conclusions and limits of the study: Sampling was limited to blood, and TCR repertoires in tissue likely differ from TCR repertoires in blood. Pairwise subsampling indicated that sequencing depth was expected to affect the degree of clonotype sharing among donors. Clonotypes shared by all four sorted-subset donors showed higher generation probabilities than non-shared clonotypes. Sharing across several donors was observed for about 4.8% of naive CD4, over 3% of naive CD8, over 2% of memory CD4, and around 0.4% of memory CD8 clonotypes. Because the study included a small number of donors, the genetic and exposure-history diversity represented was limited. Naive subsets generally had larger estimated clonotype richness than memory subsets. Incomplete sequencing was indicated by rarefaction of sorted-subset datasets, despite the large sequencing depth.

In this chain, TRBV5-4 is recombined with TRBJ2-7; TRBD1 is possibly the D segment (6 matching bases). The sequenced sample was naive CD8+ T cells sorted from blood. This specimen's cell subset or site label, per the study, means: CD45RA+CCR7+. The TCR was taken from a man aged 18-30 years in good health. The bases are TGTGCCAGCAGCTGGGCAGGGGTCGAGCAGTACTTC. It codes for CASSWAGVEQYF.